This TCR beta chain was observed in a study of T-cell reconstitution after alpha-beta-depleted transplantation in children. General observations from the study: A year had passed since transplant, and T-cell counts and diversity by then came mostly from newly produced T cells.

The V and J ends lost 2 bases and 4 bases respectively, with 13 bases between them. The CDR3 spans 15 residues. The V gene's germline CDR1 is SGDLS and CDR2 YYNGEE. This clonotype has a count of ten or more. Its specificity is unknown. TCRbeta library preparation incorporated unique molecular identifiers. TCRdb independently ran MiXCR on the PCR reads; one entry per CDR3 protein. The table includes some 180,000 distinct CDR3 sequences, about 7% detected once. The receptor's source is a boy younger than 10 with acute lymphoblastic leukemia, due to receive a stem cell transplant. The material sequenced was PBMCs, taken before TCRalphabeta/CD19-depleted stem cell transplant. The chain employs TRBV9 and TRBJ2-1; perhaps TRBD2 as D (7 bases). This CDR3 reads CASSVWGGLYNEQFF. As DNA, the CDR3 is TGTGCCAGCAGCGTCTGGGGGGGGCTGTACAATGAGCAGTTCTTC.